The rows below give T cell receptor beta chains drawn from one sample of a study of blood T cell repertoires in COVID-19. The data were produced by immunoSEQ multiplex PCR, yet TCRdb's version contains in-frame clones alone and is incomplete. Found here are approximately 300,000 clones, 90% of them singletons; the top ten hold about 1%. Material: peripheral blood. These receptors originate from a woman between 40 and 50 years old with COVID-19, enrolled during active disease. CDR3s include the opening cysteine and the closing phenylalanine or tryptophan. Fields, in order: clone size, J gene, D gene, V gene, CDR3 protein, CDR3 DNA. The D gene is left open where the match is weak. Part of the rows lack a size; the others show once, few, many or a class for expanded clones.

. TRBJ2-1 . TRBV6-1 CASSGPGLPNYNEQFF TGTGCCAGCAGTGGGCCGGGACTTCCGAACTACAATGAGCAGTTCTTC
. TRBJ1-4 TRBD1 TRBV7-3 CASSPTGTTNEKLFF TGTGCCAGCAGCCCGACAGGGACAACTAATGAAAAACTGTTTTTT
. TRBJ2-6 . TRBV5-1 CASSPSEAGANVLTF TGCGCCAGCAGCCCCTCGGAGGCTGGGGCCAACGTCCTGACTTTC
. TRBJ1-6 . TRBV19 CASSIRGNRNNSPLHF TGTGCCAGTAGTATAAGGGGAAACCGGAACAATTCACCCCTCCACTTT
. TRBJ2-7 TRBD1 TRBV7-9 CASSPLTGGKDEQYF TGTGCCAGCAGCCCGTTGACAGGGGGTAAGGACGAGCAGTACTTC
. TRBJ2-4 . TRBV6-5 CASTHKNIQYF TGTGCCAGCACCCACAAAAACATTCAGTACTTC
. TRBJ2-5 . TRBV6-5 CASSYGGRQETQYF TGTGCCAGCAGTTATGGAGGGAGGCAAGAGACCCAGTACTTC
few TRBJ1-2 . TRBV28 CASSPLPSYGYTF TGTGCCAGCAGTCCCCTCCCTTCTTATGGCTACACCTTC
. TRBJ1-5 . TRBV6-5 CASSPDRTTPQHF TGTGCCAGCAGTCCCGACAGGACGACGCCCCAGCATTTT
. TRBJ2-5 TRBD2 TRBV24-1 CATSFGPSGPQETQYF TGTGCCACCTCCTTCGGGCCTAGCGGACCCCAAGAGACCCAGTACTTC
. TRBJ2-7 . TRBV6-7 CASSSGIGQHYEQYF TGTGCCAGCAGTTCCGGTATAGGACAACACTACGAGCAGTACTTC
. TRBJ1-5 TRBD1 TRBV18 CATIRTGLWQPQHF TGTGCCACCATCCGGACAGGTCTTTGGCAGCCCCAGCATTTT
. TRBJ1-6 . TRBV6-2/TRBV6-3 CASSYIPGRPQGIGSPLHF TGTGCCAGCAGTTATATCCCCGGTAGGCCGCAGGGAATTGGATCACCCCTCCACTTT
. TRBJ2-7 TRBD2 TRBV3-1/TRBV3-2 CASSQGGLAGVRGGEQYF TGTGCCAGCAGCCAAGGAGGGCTAGCGGGGGTTAGAGGCGGCGAGCAGTACTTC
. TRBJ1-2 TRBD1 TRBV29-1 CSAGRDRGQEGYTF TGCAGCGCGGGGAGGGACAGGGGGCAAGAAGGCTACACCTTC
. TRBJ2-1 . TRBV6-2/TRBV6-3 CASSRWRASSYNEQFF TGTGCCAGCAGTCGATGGAGGGCGAGCTCCTACAATGAGCAGTTCTTC
. TRBJ1-1 TRBD1 TRBV25-1 CASRTQGANTEAFF TGTGCCAGCAGGACACAGGGGGCCAACACTGAAGCTTTCTTT
few TRBJ1-2 . TRBV28 CATWGHLNYGYTF TGTGCCACCTGGGGACACCTTAACTATGGCTACACCTTC
. TRBJ2-5 . TRBV27 CASSLSGLPGPETQYF TGTGCCAGCAGTTTATCGGGACTTCCTGGGCCAGAGACCCAGTACTTC
. TRBJ2-7 . TRBV5-1 CASSTAGSYEQYF TGCGCCAGCAGCACTGCCGGGAGCTACGAGCAGTACTTC
. TRBJ1-4 . TRBV7-9 CASSLRGAWEKLFF TGTGCCAGCAGCTTGCGGGGGGCTTGGGAAAAACTGTTTTTT
once TRBJ2-1 . TRBV11-2 CASKIPGGLYNEQFF TGTGCCAGCAAGATTCCAGGGGGGCTCTACAATGAGCAGTTCTTC
. TRBJ1-5 . TRBV15 CATSRVGGSIQPQHF TGTGCCACCAGCAGAGTTGGGGGGTCGATTCAGCCCCAGCATTTT
. TRBJ2-5 TRBD1 TRBV15 CATSRDRVAVGETQYF TGTGCCACCAGCAGGGACAGGGTCGCAGTCGGAGAGACCCAGTACTTC
. TRBJ2-7 TRBD2 TRBV5-1 CASSSLAGGSLSEQYF TGCGCCAGCAGCAGCCTAGCGGGAGGGTCTTTAAGCGAGCAGTACTTC
. TRBJ1-2 TRBD1 TRBV4-1 CASSVRDRGDYGYTF TGCGCCAGCAGCGTACGGGACAGGGGAGACTATGGCTACACCTTC
. TRBJ1-4 TRBD1 TRBV5-1 CASSGDRGREKLFF TGCGCCAGCAGCGGTGACAGGGGGCGGGAAAAACTGTTTTTT
. TRBJ1-2 . TRBV9 CASSVEGTLGGYTF TGTGCCAGCAGCGTAGAAGGGACTTTAGGAGGCTACACCTTC